These 10 T cell receptor delta chains were sequenced from one sample in a study of in vitro expanded adult blood gammadelta T cells. Live CD3+ TCRgammadelta+ Vgamma9+ Vdelta2+ T cells were FACS-sorted after expansion. Before expansion, PBMC got 1 uM zoledronate for one day and were washed three times. Expansion lasted around two weeks, and IL-2 was replenished every 3 to 4 days. TCRdb called clones anew from the 5' RACE reads with CATT. The table has around 730 delta-chain clones, around two fifths seen once. The antigens these receptors bind are not known. This sample comprised gamma-delta T cells from peripheral blood expanded in culture, obtained from an in vitro culture stimulated with zoledronate. Receptors originate from an adult in good health.

This clone came up once. A read error may explain this, as a much larger clone is one base away. Other DNA sequences in this sample translate to the same CDR3. The rearrangement links TRDV2 to TRDJ1, with no clear D. This CDR3 contains 15 residues. Germline CDR1 reads GEAIGNYY; CDR2 reads EKD. CDR3 nucleotides: TGTGCCTGTGACACCGTGGGACTAAACACTGATAAACTCATCTTT. Protein sequence: CACDTVGLNTDKLIF.

This clone is large (0.1 to 1%) within its sample. The same CDR3 also results from other DNA sequences found in this sample. The chain carries TRDV2 and TRDJ1; TRDD3 agrees at 10 bases. The CDR3 runs to 20 residues. Germline-derived CDR1 and CDR2 are GEAIGNYY and EKD. V dropped 0 bases and J dropped 0; count of bases not matched to a gene: 15. Written as DNA, the CDR3 is TGTGCCTGTGACACCGTGTCTAAGGGGGATACGGTCTCCTACACCGATAAACTCATCTTT. Translation: CACDTVSKGDTVSYTDKLIF.

This clone is large by share. The CDR3, as DNA: TGTGCCTGTGACACCGTGGGGGATACGCACACCGATAAACTCATCTTT. Protein product: CACDTVGDTHTDKLIF. The chain uses TRDV2 and TRDJ1, with TRDD3 identical over 11 bases. Unmatched junction bases numbered 2, after V lost 0 bases and J lost 0 bases. Germline V CDR1 and CDR2: GEAIGNYY, EKD. This CDR3 has 16 residues.

By sample fraction, this clone is large (0.1 to 1%). The chain couples TRDV2 to TRDJ1; 9 nucleotides align to TRDD3. The trim removed 0 bases at V and 2 bases at J, leaving 9 bases unmatched. Germline values: CDR1 GEAIGNYY, CDR2 EKD. The CDR3 is 17 amino acids. The CDR3 DNA reads TGTGCCTGTGACACCGTCGGGGGATACCGCTGGACCGATAAACTCATCTTT. Encoded protein: CACDTVGGYRWTDKLIF.

A word on this clone: This likely stems from a read error, as it lies one base from a far larger clone. This sample also contains other DNA sequences that code for the same CDR3. This chain joins TRDV2 and TRDJ1, with 8 bases fitting TRDD3. The CDR3 totals 19 residues. Germline V gives CDR1 GEAIGNYY, CDR2 EKD. CDR3 in amino acids: CACDTLRRAEGDKVDKLIF. In DNA form, the CDR3 reads TGTGCTTGTGACACCCTAAGAAGGGCCGAGGGGGATAAGGTCGATAAACTCATCTTT.

This clone rates as large. Other DNA sequences in the same sample also yield this CDR3. The rearrangement links TRDV2 to TRDJ1; D is unclear. There are 15 residues in the CDR3. V gave up 3 bases and J gave up 2 bases, with 15 bases separating them. CDR1 GEAIGNYY and CDR2 EKD come from the germline V gene. The CDR3 bases are TGTGCCTGTGACGAGGTTATATTACAGACCGATAAACTCATCTTT. Translation gives CACDEVILQTDKLIF.

As concerns this clone: In the same sample, other DNA sequences code for this CDR3. This chain links TRDV2 with TRDJ1, with 12 bases that match TRDD3. The CDR3 has 17 residues. Germline lookup yields CDR1 GEAIGNYY and CDR2 EKD. With V trimmed by 3 bases and J by 5 bases, 12 bases remained unmatched. CDR3 DNA: TGTGCCTGTGACCCGGTACTGGGGGATACTATTACAGATAAACTCATCTTT. It is translated as CACDPVLGDTITDKLIF.

This clone occurred a few times. The chain employs TRDV2 and TRDJ3; the D is unclear. The CDR3 is made up of 17 amino acids. Germline lookup yields CDR1 GEAIGNYY and CDR2 EKD. Trimming took 1 base from V and 3 from J, leaving 12 bases between them. CDR3 loop: CACDTPSISWDTRQMFF. The CDR3 nucleotides are TGTGCCTGTGACACACCCAGTATAAGCTGGGACACCCGACAGATGTTTTTC.

Turning to this clone: A single base separates this from a much larger clone, so it may be a read error. V usage is TRDV2 and J usage is TRDJ1; 8 positions match TRDD3. Germline lookup yields CDR1 GEAIGNYY and CDR2 EKD. This CDR3 contains 16 residues. J was trimmed by 9 bases and V by 0 bases; bases with no gene match: 14. The CDR3 bases are TGTGCCTGTGACACCGTCGCGGGGGATAAGAAGGAAGAACTCATCTTT. Its protein is CACDTVAGDKKEELIF.

This clone qualifies as hyperexpanded. Different DNA sequences within this sample yield the same CDR3. This sequence joins TRDV2 and TRDJ1; 9 bases are a match to TRDD3. V lost 0 bases to trimming and J lost 0 bases; unmatched junction nucleotides: 16. CDR1 GEAIGNYY and CDR2 EKD come from the germline V gene. The CDR3 loop spans 20 amino acids. DNA for the CDR3: TGTGCCTGTGACACCGTTGATGGGGGATATCCAGACCGTTACACCGATAAACTCATCTTT. As protein: CACDTVDGGYPDRYTDKLIF.